This paragraph covers one TCR beta chain sequence. Its target is not known. The CDR3 contains 15 residues. CDR1 is MGHRA, CDR2 YSYEKL, per germline. Germline trimming cut 4 bases from V and 4 bases from J; bases unmatched to any gene: 5. MiXCR, applied by TCRdb to the reads, yields one record per CDR3 protein. The sample carries about 89,000 distinct CDR3 sequences, 25% to 30% recorded once. The data belong to a study of T cell repertoires in cytomegalovirus infection. In the study overall: Researchers turned to recently identified HLA-C-restricted CMV epitopes as well as well-studied HLA-B-restricted ones.

Study results and limitations: HLA-C-restricted, CMV-specific TCR beta clonotypes were dominant ex vivo.

Sequencing was performed on CD8+ T cells from cultured PBMCs, taken from culture after CMV antigen stimulation. The receptor was derived from a human donor in good health (CMV status not recorded). Some clones in this sample may be carry-over from other donors' samples. V usage is TRBV4-1 and J usage is TRBJ2-3, with TRBD1 matching over 10 bases. CDR3 region: CASSRDRGTSDTQYF. The CDR3 DNA reads as TGCGCCAGCAGCCGGGACAGGGGAACGTCAGATACGCAGTATTTT.